Presented here are 21 T cell receptor beta chains from one specimen sequenced in a study of CD8 T cells in ankylosing spondylitis. Study conclusions and caveats: In ankylosing spondylitis blood, a motif of roughly 8 highly homologous TCR beta variants appeared characteristic.

TCRdb fed the 5' RACE reads into MiXCR, producing one record per CDR3 protein. This sample has hundreds of thousands of distinct CDR3 sequences, with 15% to 20% found just once. Their antigen targets remain unknown. What was sequenced was blood, either unsorted or a sorted T cell fraction (not recorded which). The origin of the receptors is a male donor with ankylosing spondylitis.

V gene TRBV29-1 combines with J gene TRBJ2-3; no firm D call. Germline CDR1 is SQVTM and CDR2 is ANQGSEA. Deletions cut 7 bases from V and 2 bases from J, with 13 bases between. The CDR3 is 13 residues long. CDR3 bases: TGCAGCGCACAGCCCCAGTACACAGATACGCAGTATTTT. Its translation: CSAQPQYTDTQYF.

The table lists this clonotype with a few counts. This sequence joins TRBV29-1 and TRBJ2-7; D is undetermined. There are 12 residues in the CDR3. Trimming removed 1 base from V and 6 bases from J, with 10 bases in between. Germline CDR1 reads SQVTM; CDR2 reads ANQGSEA. The CDR3 region has the DNA TGCAGCGTTGAAGTGACTTCTCTCGAGCAGTACTTC. Translating gives CSVEVTSLEQYF.

This clonotype was seen only a few times. This chain uses TRBV9 with TRBJ1-2, with 7 nucleotides matching TRBD1. Per germline, CDR1 SGDLS and CDR2 YYNGEE. J gave up 4 bases and V 0 bases, and 3 bases lay outside the gene matches. This CDR3 region has 14 residues. This CDR3 reads CASSVGGGTYGYTF. CDR3 bases: TGTGCCAGCAGCGTAGGAGGGGGCACCTATGGCTACACCTTC.

This rearrangement joins TRBV12-3 or TRBV12-4 to TRBJ1-1; 10 bases are a match to TRBD1. This CDR3 has 18 residues. Trimming at V came to 6 bases and at J to 3 bases, leaving 16 bases not matched to a gene. The CDR3 is CASRQPGQGRIGDTEAFF. The CDR3 nucleotides are TGTGCCAGCAGACAACCGGGACAGGGGCGGATTGGGGACACTGAAGCTTTCTTT.

Only a few counts were recorded for this clonotype. This chain connects TRBV7-9 to TRBJ2-7; D remains unclear. The germline V gene encodes CDR1 SEHNR and CDR2 FQNEAQ (reference sequence). There are 15 residues in the CDR3. Trimming stripped 0 bases from V and 2 bases from J, with 11 bases between. CDR3 coding DNA: TGTGCCAGCAGCTTAGCCCCTGGCCCTACCTACGAGCAGTACTTC. As protein: CASSLAPGPTYEQYF.

This sequence joins TRBV4-1 and TRBJ2-1; 14 bases line up with TRBD2. After removal of 0 bases from V and 8 bases from J, the junction contained 6 bases not matched to a gene. The CDR3 has 17 residues. Germline V CDR1 and CDR2: MGHRA, YSYEKL. This CDR3 is CASSQEAGTSGSYEQFF. Written as DNA, the CDR3 is TGCGCCAGCAGCCAAGAAGCCGGGACTAGCGGGAGTTATGAGCAGTTCTTC.

This clonotype occurred a few times. The chain carries TRBV6-1 and TRBJ2-3; maybe TRBD1 (5 bases). This CDR3 is 15 amino acids long. Trimming left V 7 bases short and J 0 bases short, with 14 bases between. Germline CDR1 reads MNHNS; CDR2 reads SASEGT. This CDR3 reads CASIPDSSSTDTQYF. CDR3 coding DNA: TGTGCCAGCATCCCTGACAGCTCTAGCACAGATACGCAGTATTTT.

There are a few counts of this clonotype. The chain recombines TRBV20-1 with TRBJ2-1; TRBD2 matches 9 bases. Germline V gives CDR1 DFQATT, CDR2 SNEGSKA (reference sequence). The CDR3 extends over 18 amino acids. V trimming: 3 bases; J trimming: 2 bases; junction bases outside the gene matches: 14. The CDR3 region has the DNA TGCAGTGCTAGCCCCGAGCCGCGGGAGGGAGGCGCCTACAATGAGCAGTTCTTC. This sequence encodes CSASPEPREGGAYNEQFF.

This clonotype was seen a few times. The chain is built from TRBV6-4 and TRBJ2-1; D is ambiguous. The CDR3 spans 12 residues. The germline gives CDR1 MRHNA, CDR2 SNTAGT. V lost 2 bases to trimming and J lost 4 bases, with 3 bases between them. The DNA of the CDR3 is TGTGCCAGCAGTGACGAATACAATGAGCAGTTCTTC. Translation gives CASSDEYNEQFF.

The sample holds a few counts of this clonotype. This chain links TRBV29-1 with TRBJ2-7; D gene unclear. Between the trimmed V and J ends, which lost 4 bases and 7 bases, there was a span of 5 bases. The CDR3 has 9 amino acids. Germline V gene sequence: CDR1 SQVTM, CDR2 ANQGSEA. The CDR3 region is CSVGWEQYF. CDR3 nucleotides: TGCAGCGTTGGCTGGGAGCAGTACTTC.

This clonotype was counted many times. J is TRBJ2-7 and V is TRBV12-3 or TRBV12-4; the D gene is possibly TRBD1 (5 bases). This CDR3 is built from 15 residues. V shed 2 bases and J shed 5 bases, with 16 bases lying between them. The CDR3 nucleotides read TGTGCCAGCAGTTTATTTATGCAGGGTGGGCACGAGCAGTACTTC. The encoded protein is CASSLFMQGGHEQYF.

In its sample, this clonotype was seen a few times. This chain joins TRBV12-3 or TRBV12-4 and TRBJ1-2; weak D call: TRBD1 (5 bases). There are 14 residues in the CDR3. The V end lost 5 bases, the J end lost 4 bases, and 14 bases lay between the germline ends. The CDR3 sequence: CASSLSDGAYGYTF. For the CDR3, the DNA is TGTGCCAGCAGTCTCTCCGACGGGGCCTATGGCTACACCTTC.

CDR3 in DNA: TGCGCCAGCAGCTCGGGACTAGCGGGGAATGAGCAGTTCTTC. Its translation is CASSSGLAGNEQFF. The chain employs TRBV4-1 and TRBJ2-1, with 13 bases lining up with TRBD2. The CDR3 spans 14 residues. Germline CDR1 MGHRA, CDR2 YSYEKL. J lost 7 bases, V lost 5 bases, and 2 bases had no gene match.

This clonotype was recorded at least ten times. The rearrangement uses TRBV12-3 or TRBV12-4 and TRBJ2-2; no definite D call. The CDR3 runs 13 residues. V was shortened by 5 bases and J by 1 base, with 5 bases between the two germline ends. Written as DNA, the CDR3 is TGTGCCAGCAGTCTAGGGAACACCGGGGAGCTGTTTTTT. Its translation is CASSLGNTGELFF.

The CDR3 DNA follows: TGTGCCAGCAGCCAAGGGCTCGGACAGCCCCAGCATTTT. It yields the protein CASSQGLGQPQHF. The rearrangement uses TRBV12-3 or TRBV12-4 and TRBJ1-5; D not resolved. CDR3 length: 13 amino acids. Trimming took off 6 bases at V and 7 bases at J, with 13 bases between the two ends.

This clonotype was picked up a small number of times. The gene calls are TRBV28 and TRBJ2-7, with TRBD1 matching 10 bases. The CDR3 has 19 amino acids. Germline V CDR1 and CDR2: MDHEN, SYDVKM. V shed 6 bases, J shed 2 bases, and the junction held 19 bases outside the gene matches. The CDR3 bases are TGTGCCAGCAGCCCAAGGTCGGGACAGGGGCTATCCATTACCTACGAGCAGTACTTC. This sequence encodes CASSPRSGQGLSITYEQYF.

This clonotype was observed at least ten times. One junction end does not reproduce the germline sequence, and a read error may be involved. This chain links TRBV12-3 or TRBV12-4 with TRBJ2-5; 13 bases fit TRBD2. This CDR3 comprises 16 residues. The CDR3 here is CASRLGLAGEWETQYF. CDR3 DNA sequence: TGTGCCAGCAGATTAGGACTAGCGGGAGAATGGGAGACCCAGTACTTC.

This clonotype has a handful of counts. The DNA for the CDR3 is TGTGCCAGCAGTTACTACGGACTAGTTGATGAGCAGTTCTTC. Translated, it gives CASSYYGLVDEQFF. This chain joins TRBV6-2 or TRBV6-3 and TRBJ2-1, with TRBD2 matching over 7 bases. This CDR3 spans 14 amino acids. The trim removed 1 base at V and 8 bases at J, leaving 5 bases unmatched. The germline V gene has CDR1 MNHEY and CDR2 SVGEGT.

The V call is TRBV4-3, the J call TRBJ1-1; 9 bases map to TRBD1. V shed 4 bases, J shed 3 bases, and the junction held 6 bases outside the gene matches. CDR1 LGHNA and CDR2 YSLEER come from the germline V gene. The CDR3 is 15 amino acids. CDR3 sequence: CASSLLWTGDTEAFF. In nucleotides, the CDR3 is TGCGCCAGCAGCCTGCTATGGACAGGGGACACTGAAGCTTTCTTT.

The V gene is TRBV13, the J gene TRBJ2-5, with TRBD1 identical over 12 bases. This CDR3 region has 17 residues. CDR1 is PRHDT, CDR2 FYEKMQ, per germline (reference sequence). V lost 5 bases, J lost 3 bases, and 10 bases stayed unmatched. The DNA for the CDR3 is TGTGCCAGCAGCCCCGGGACAGGGGGCCAAGATAAAGAGACCCAGTACTTC. Translating gives CASSPGTGGQDKETQYF.

About this clonotype itself: Here the CDR3 omits its conserved ending phenylalanine or tryptophan, so a read error is the likely source. This chain uses TRBV29-1 with TRBJ2-3, with 8 nucleotides matching TRBD1. The CDR3 spans 15 residues. Trimming took 5 bases from V and 1 from J; bases not matched to a gene: 8. Germline CDR1 is SQVTM and CDR2 is ANQGSEA. CDR3 bases: TGCAGCGTTTTAGTTTCAGGGGGCCGCACAGATACGCAGTATCTT. It encodes CSVLVSGGRTDTQYL.